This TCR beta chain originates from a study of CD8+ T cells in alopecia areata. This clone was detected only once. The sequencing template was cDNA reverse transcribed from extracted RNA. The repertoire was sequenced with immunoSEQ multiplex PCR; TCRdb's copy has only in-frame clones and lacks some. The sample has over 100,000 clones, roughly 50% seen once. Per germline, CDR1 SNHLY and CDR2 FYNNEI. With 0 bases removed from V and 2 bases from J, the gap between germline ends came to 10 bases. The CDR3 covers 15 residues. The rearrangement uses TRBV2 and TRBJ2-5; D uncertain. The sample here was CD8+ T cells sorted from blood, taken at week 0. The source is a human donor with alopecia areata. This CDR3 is CASSEALTLQETQYF. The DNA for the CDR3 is TGTGCCAGCAGTGAAGCGCTAACCTTACAAGAGACCCAGTACTTC.